Presented here are 20 T cell receptor beta chains from one specimen sequenced in a study of blood T cell repertoires in COVID-19. Sequencing used immunoSEQ multiplex PCR; TCRdb keeps in-frame clones, though not all of them. Of some 200,000 clones detected, about three quarters appear once; the ten largest clones hold roughly 8.7%. Material: peripheral blood. Receptor source: a woman aged 45 to 65 with active or convalescent COVID-19.

V gene TRBV30 combines with J gene TRBJ2-3; TRBD1 aligns across 11 bases. The CDR3 has 13 residues. Germline assignment: CDR1 GTSNPN and CDR2 SVGIG (reference sequence). J gave up 9 bases and V 7 bases, and 9 bases lay outside the gene matches. CDR3 amino acids: CASDRGLEETQYF. The CDR3 nucleotides are TGTGCCTCGGACAGGGGGCTCGAGGAAACGCAGTATTTT.

This clone has more than one count but fewer than ten. The rearrangement links TRBV19 to TRBJ1-5, with D maybe TRBD1 (6 bases). The V gene lost 5 bases and the J gene lost 11 bases, with 10 bases spanning the gap. Germline CDR1 reads LNHDA; CDR2 reads SQIVND (reference sequence). The CDR3 has 11 residues. CDR3 DNA sequence: TGTGCCAGTAGTTTCGACAGGACCCAGCATTTT. Encoded protein: CASSFDRTQHF.

The CDR3 is CASSWRAGGRTEAFF. In DNA, the CDR3 is TGCGCCAGCAGCTGGAGGGCAGGGGGGCGCACTGAAGCTTTCTTT. The chain has TRBV5-1 and TRBJ1-1, with 7 bases lining up with TRBD1. Germline-derived CDR1 and CDR2 are SGHRS and YFSETQ. After removal of 3 bases from V and 4 bases from J, the junction contained 9 bases not matched to a gene. This CDR3 comprises 15 residues.

With respect to this clone: Other nucleotide sequences in the sample specify the same CDR3. The gene calls are TRBV7-3 and TRBJ2-5; 8 bases are shared with TRBD1. The germline V gene encodes CDR1 SGHTA and CDR2 FQGTGA. V was pared by 3 bases and J by 5 bases, with 2 bases of the junction left unmatched. This CDR3 region has 13 residues. The CDR3 here is CASSFTGGETQYF. For the CDR3, the DNA is TGTGCCAGCAGCTTCACAGGGGGGGAGACCCAGTACTTC.

This sequence joins TRBV18 and TRBJ2-1; TRBD2 aligns across 9 bases. The CDR3 contains 13 residues. Trimming removed 4 bases from V and 10 bases from J; junction bases left unmatched: 5. CDR1 is KGHSH, CDR2 LQKENI, per germline. Here the CDR3 DNA reads TGTGCCAGCTCACGCGGGAGGGAAATGGAGCAGTTCTTC. Protein sequence: CASSRGREMEQFF.

The chain uses TRBV28 and TRBJ1-3; D is unresolved. Looked up from germline, CDR1 is MDHEN and CDR2 is SYDVKM. The CDR3 length is 15 residues. Trimming shortened V by 3 bases and J by 0 bases, and 9 bases separated the two germline ends. This CDR3 is CASSFGRLSGNTIYF. CDR3 nucleotide sequence: TGTGCCAGCAGTTTCGGCAGACTCTCTGGAAACACCATATATTTT.

This clone was observed many times. The rearrangement uses TRBV2 and TRBJ2-2; D is unresolved. Germline V gene data show CDR1 as SNHLY and CDR2 as FYNNEI. The CDR3 runs to 14 residues. Trimming left V 6 bases short and J 5 bases short, with 13 bases between. CDR3 bases: TGTGCCAGCAGCCTTCCCCGGCGGACCGGGGAGCTGTTTTTT. Protein: CASSLPRRTGELFF.

The rearrangement uses TRBV3-1 (or the pseudogene TRBV3-2) and TRBJ1-1, with D hard to call. This CDR3 has 14 amino acids. V was clipped by 3 bases and J by 2 bases, with 10 bases between them. Germline V gene sequence: CDR1 LGHDT, CDR2 YNNKEL (reference sequence). The CDR3 DNA follows: TGTGCCAGCAGCCATTTCGGTTCAAACACTGAAGCTTTCTTT. Its protein product is CASSHFGSNTEAFF.

This chain joins TRBV6-2 or TRBV6-3 and TRBJ1-1; possibly TRBD1 for D (6 bases). Germline V CDR1 and CDR2: MNHEY, SVGEGT. This CDR3 has 14 amino acids. V was pared by 5 bases and J by 1 base, with 11 bases between. CDR3 nucleotide sequence: TGTGCCAGCAGTGACGAGACAGGGAACACTGAAGCTTTCTTT. Translated: CASSDETGNTEAFF.

The chain combines TRBV6-2 or TRBV6-3 with TRBJ2-1, with TRBD2 matching 9 bases. V gave up 2 bases and J gave up 3 bases; unmatched junction bases: 2. The CDR3 has 15 residues. The germline gives CDR1 MNHEY, CDR2 SVGEGT. The CDR3 loop reads CASSYGREGYNEQFF. For the CDR3, the DNA is TGTGCCAGCAGTTACGGGCGGGAGGGCTACAATGAGCAGTTCTTC.

The chain joins TRBV19 to TRBJ1-2; 7 positions match TRBD1. Germline CDR1 is LNHDA and CDR2 is SQIVND (reference sequence). J was trimmed by 0 bases and V by 9 bases; bases with no gene match: 4. The length of the CDR3 is 13 residues. CDR3 protein: CASEQGTNYGYTF. For the CDR3, the DNA is TGTGCCAGCGAACAGGGGACTAACTATGGCTACACCTTC.

With respect to this clone: In the same sample, other DNA sequences code for this CDR3. V gene TRBV3-1 (or the pseudogene TRBV3-2) combines with J gene TRBJ1-5, with 8 bases lining up with TRBD1. Losses at the gene ends were 4 bases for V and 6 bases for J; bases not matched to a gene: 5. Germline CDR1 reads LGHDT; CDR2 reads YNNKEL (reference sequence). CDR3 length: 14 amino acids. The CDR3, as DNA: TGTGCCAGCAGCCGAGGACAGGGAGGTCAGCCCCAGCATTTT. Residues: CASSRGQGGQPQHF.

DNA of the CDR3: TGCGCCAGCAGCCCCGGACAGGGAAGAAACACCATATATTTT. The encoded protein is CASSPGQGRNTIYF. V is TRBV4-3 and J is TRBJ1-3, with 8 bases matching TRBD1. Germline CDR1 LGHNA, CDR2 YSLEER. This CDR3 is 14 amino acids long. Trimming removed 4 bases from V and 5 bases from J; junction bases left unmatched: 4.

J is TRBJ2-7 and V is TRBV30, with 7 bases aligning to TRBD2. The J segment lost 4 bases and the V segment lost 5 bases, leaving 5 bases of the junction unmatched. Per germline, CDR1 GTSNPN and CDR2 SVGIG (reference sequence). The CDR3 is 12 residues long. CDR3 region: CAWQGGGYEQYF. CDR3 nucleotide sequence: TGTGCCTGGCAGGGCGGGGGATACGAGCAGTACTTC.

This chain links TRBV6-4 with TRBJ2-1, with unresolved D. With 4 bases removed from V and 8 bases from J, the gap between germline ends came to 15 bases. Germline-derived CDR1 and CDR2 are MRHNA and SNTAGT. The length of the CDR3 is 14 residues. CDR3: CASSVLALGDEQFF. The CDR3 DNA sequence: TGTGCCAGCAGTGTCCTGGCCTTGGGCGATGAGCAGTTCTTC.

This chain connects TRBV30 to TRBJ2-7; TRBD2 agrees at 9 bases. Germline CDR1 is GTSNPN and CDR2 is SVGIG (reference sequence). This CDR3 spans 14 amino acids. Trimming removed 2 bases from V and 3 bases from J; junction bases left unmatched: 5. As DNA, the CDR3 is TGTGCCTGGAGTAAACGCGGGGGGGGCTACGAGCAGTACTTC. Amino acids: CAWSKRGGGYEQYF.

The genes are TRBV5-5 and TRBJ2-7, with unresolved D. The germline CDR1 and CDR2 sequences are SGHKS and YYEKEE (reference sequence). Between the trimmed V and J ends, which lost 1 base and 1 base, there was a span of 9 bases. The CDR3 extends over 14 amino acids. The CDR3 bases are TGTGCCAGCAGCTTGATTCCCCAGTCCTACGAGCAGTACTTC. This encodes CASSLIPQSYEQYF.

The table lists this clone with a few counts. This chain joins TRBV28 and TRBJ2-3; perhaps TRBD1 as D (7 bases). V dropped 6 bases and J dropped 0 bases, with 16 bases sitting between them. CDR3 size: 16 residues. Germline loops: CDR1 MDHEN, CDR2 SYDVKM. CDR3 nucleotides: TGTGCCAGCAGGAACCTCAGGGGGGTCAGCACAGATACGCAGTATTTT. This sequence encodes CASRNLRGVSTDTQYF.

The chain recombines TRBV18 with TRBJ1-2; D unresolved. This CDR3 region has 14 residues. V lost 3 bases and J lost 4, with 12 bases in between. The germline V gene has CDR1 KGHSH and CDR2 LQKENI. CDR3 sequence reads: CASSPSAGGYGYTF. The CDR3 DNA sequence: TGTGCCAGCTCACCCAGTGCGGGAGGCTATGGCTACACCTTC.

The chain employs TRBV20-1 and TRBJ2-3; D is possibly TRBD1 (6 bases). V lost 3 bases to trimming and J lost 6 bases, with 16 bases between them. This CDR3 spans 14 amino acids. Germline V lookup: CDR1 DFQATT, CDR2 SNEGSKA (reference sequence). CDR3 protein: CSASVRQGLDTQYF. In nucleotides, the CDR3 is TGCAGTGCTAGTGTGCGGCAGGGGCTCGATACGCAGTATTTT.